This is a list of T cell receptor beta chains from one sample in a study of T cell responses to AZD1222 COVID-19 vaccine. The table came from immunoSEQ multiplex PCR; TCRdb's copy has only in-frame clones and leaves some out. The table shows 72,000 or so clones, with about 85% occurring only once. The source material was peripheral blood, sampled on day 0 of AZD1222 vaccination. Receptor source: an adult in good health. The CDR3 runs from the conserved cysteine through the conserved F or W. Fields, in order: clone size, D gene, J gene, V gene, CDR3 protein, CDR3 DNA. D genes are given only for firm matches. Rows may omit the clone size; those that give it use once, few, many or a size class.

. . TRBJ1-3 TRBV18 CASSPFSEPGNTIYF TGTGCCAGCTCACCATTTAGCGAACCTGGAAACACCATATATTTT
. . TRBJ1-2 TRBV6-5 CASTSAWGDFYGYTF TGTGCCAGCACCTCAGCCTGGGGGGATTTCTATGGCTACACCTTC
. TRBD1 TRBJ1-1 TRBV3-1/TRBV3-2 CASSQRTGGGTEAFF TGTGCCAGCAGCCAGCGGACAGGGGGAGGCACTGAAGCTTTCTTT
once TRBD1 TRBJ1-2 TRBV19 CASSTRDRELDGYTF TGTGCCAGTAGTACCCGGGACAGGGAGTTGGATGGCTACACCTTC
. TRBD2 TRBJ2-7 TRBV7-2 CASSFIAGVEYEQYF TGTGCCAGCAGTTTTATAGCGGGAGTGGAATACGAGCAGTACTTC
. TRBD1 TRBJ2-7 TRBV7-8 CASSLRDSSYEQYF TGTGCCAGCAGCTTAAGGGACAGTTCCTACGAGCAGTACTTC
. TRBD1 TRBJ2-1 TRBV5-1 CASSEGQVVYNEQFF TGCGCCAGCAGCGAAGGACAGGTTGTCTACAATGAGCAGTTCTTC
. . TRBJ1-1 TRBV3-1/TRBV3-2 CASSQVPSEAFF TGTGCCAGCAGCCAAGTTCCCAGTGAAGCTTTCTTT
. TRBD1 TRBJ1-3 TRBV2 CASRDRRNSGNTIYF TGTGCCAGCAGGGACAGGCGAAACTCTGGAAACACCATATATTTT
. . TRBJ1-1 TRBV5-6 CASSLWEEGPNTEAFF TGTGCCAGCAGCTTGTGGGAGGAAGGTCCGAACACTGAAGCTTTCTTT
once . TRBJ1-5 TRBV27 CASSPSEGGQPNQPQHF TGTGCCAGCAGTCCCTCAGAGGGAGGGCAACCCAATCAGCCCCAGCATTTT
. . TRBJ1-1 TRBV19 CASSPDRFTEAFF TGTGCCAGTAGTCCCGACAGGTTCACTGAAGCTTTCTTT
. . TRBJ2-7 TRBV2 CATSGGVYEQYF TGTGCCACCTCCGGGGGAGTCTACGAGCAGTACTTC
. TRBD1 TRBJ2-7 TRBV7-9 CASSSLDRGRRYEQYF TGTGCCAGCAGCTCCTTGGACAGGGGGCGTCGGTACGAGCAGTACTTC
. . TRBJ1-2 TRBV12-3/TRBV12-4 CASSQPNYGYTF TGTGCCAGCAGTCAACCTAACTATGGCTACACCTTC
. . TRBJ2-5 TRBV7-2 CASNFYTVDKTQYF TGTGCCAGCAATTTTTACACCGTGGATAAGACCCAGTACTTC
. . TRBJ1-1 TRBV30 CAWSHPTTHWRKTEAFF TGTGCCTGGAGCCACCCAACGACCCACTGGAGGAAAACTGAAGCTTTCTTT
. . TRBJ2-2 TRBV30 CAWSYGGGANTGELFF TGTGCCTGGAGTTATGGGGGGGGCGCGAACACCGGGGAGCTGTTTTTT
once . TRBJ1-3 TRBV3-1/TRBV3-2 CASSLTPANSGNTIYF TGTGCCAGCAGCCTCACGCCGGCTAACTCTGGAAACACCATATATTTT
. . TRBJ2-7 TRBV11-3 CARRGFCEQYF TGTGCCCGGCGAGGGTTCTGCGAGCAGTACTTC
. . TRBJ1-1 TRBV29-1 CSVVERLPNTEAFF TGCAGCGTTGTGGAGCGTCTCCCGAACACTGAAGCTTTCTTT
. . TRBJ1-2 TRBV2 CASMSGGGYGYTF TGTGCCAGCATGTCCGGGGGGGGCTATGGCTACACCTTC
. . TRBJ2-3 TRBV18 CASSPSPESDTQYF TGTGCCAGCTCACCAAGCCCGGAGTCAGATACGCAGTATTTT
. . TRBJ1-2 TRBV10-3 CAISETSNYGYTF TGTGCCATCAGTGAAACCTCTAACTATGGCTACACCTTC
. TRBD2 TRBJ2-5 TRBV10-2 CASSGWTSGETQYF TGCGCCAGCAGTGGGTGGACTAGCGGGGAGACCCAGTACTTC
few . TRBJ2-5 TRBV10-3 CAIKTTDGETQYF TGTGCCATCAAAACGACGGATGGGGAGACCCAGTACTTC
. TRBD2 TRBJ2-7 TRBV28 CASSIRGGEQYF TGTGCCAGCAGTATCCGCGGGGGCGAGCAGTACTTC
few TRBD2 TRBJ2-1 TRBV11-2 CASSAIASGSRFEQFF TGTGCCAGCAGCGCGATAGCCAGCGGGAGTCGGTTTGAGCAGTTCTTC
. . TRBJ2-5 TRBV12-5 CASGLFPPLRQTQETQYF TGTGCTAGTGGTTTGTTCCCCCCACTGAGGCAGACCCAAGAGACCCAGTACTTC
. . TRBJ1-1 TRBV11-3 CASSLGGPWKHAFF TGTGCCAGCAGCTTAGGGGGCCCGTGGAAGCACGCTTTCTTT
. . TRBJ1-6 TRBV11-2 CASSSDSSYNSPLHF TGTGCCAGCAGCTCCGACAGCTCCTATAATTCACCCCTCCACTTT
few . TRBJ2-2 TRBV5-1 CASSLGLSLGELFF TGCGCCAGCAGCTTGGGCCTCTCCCTCGGGGAGCTGTTTTTT
once TRBD1 TRBJ1-1 TRBV5-5 CASSFMGQGPEAFF TGTGCCAGCAGCTTTATGGGACAGGGCCCTGAAGCTTTCTTT
. . TRBJ1-2 TRBV5-8 CASSEIWNYGYTF TGTGCCAGCAGCGAGATTTGGAACTATGGCTACACCTTC
. . TRBJ1-3 TRBV3-1/TRBV3-2 CASSQPRIHRNTIYF TGTGCCAGCAGCCAACCACGGATCCACCGAAACACCATATATTTT
. . TRBJ1-2 TRBV29-1 CSASDGDYGYTF TGCAGCGCTTCGGACGGAGACTATGGCTACACCTTC
. . TRBJ1-2 TRBV10-3 CAIAQGLGYTF TGTGCCATCGCTCAGGGGCTTGGCTACACCTTC
. . TRBJ2-5 TRBV5-4 CASSPYDGETQYF TGTGCCAGCTCCCCTTATGACGGGGAGACCCAGTACTTC
. . TRBJ1-1 TRBV4-1 CASSQDPGFVTEAFF TGCGCCAGCAGCCAAGATCCAGGGTTCGTGACTGAAGCTTTCTTT
. . TRBJ2-7 TRBV7-8 CASSVPHSREQYF TGTGCCAGCAGTGTGCCCCACTCAAGGGAGCAGTACTTC
. . TRBJ2-1 TRBV28 CASRGDFSYNEQFF TGTGCCAGCAGGGGGGACTTCTCCTACAATGAGCAGTTCTTC
. TRBD2 TRBJ2-5 TRBV4-2 CASSQFSGGEQETQYF TGTGCCAGCAGCCAATTTAGCGGGGGGGAACAAGAGACCCAGTACTTC
. . TRBJ1-2 TRBV5-6 CASSYPSGHYGYTF TGTGCCAGCAGTTATCCAAGCGGACACTATGGCTACACCTTC
. TRBD1 TRBJ2-2 TRBV5-1 CASSRDRPNTGELFF TGCGCCAGCAGCCGGGACAGACCGAACACCGGGGAGCTGTTTTTT
. . TRBJ2-3 TRBV7-8 CASSRGITDTQYF TGTGCCAGCAGTAGGGGGATCACAGATACGCAGTATTTT
. . TRBJ2-1 TRBV14 CASSRVANEQFF TGTGCCAGCAGCAGGGTTGCCAATGAGCAGTTCTTC
few TRBD2 TRBJ2-5 TRBV27 CASSGSGGETQYF TGTGCCAGCAGCGGAAGCGGGGGAGAGACCCAGTACTTC
few . TRBJ1-3 TRBV5-8 CASGRDFFSGNTIYF TGTGCCAGCGGACGCGACTTCTTCTCTGGAAACACCATATATTTT
. TRBD1 TRBJ1-3 TRBV2 CASSGTGVWGNTIYF TGTGCCAGCAGTGGGACAGGGGTGTGGGGAAACACCATATATTTT
once TRBD1 TRBJ1-4 TRBV6-1 CASSEGQGIKLFF TGTGCCAGCAGTGAGGGACAGGGCATAAAACTGTTTTTT
. TRBD1 TRBJ1-2 TRBV6-5 CASLPGTGVYYGYTF TGTGCCTCCCTCCCTGGGACAGGGGTTTACTATGGCTACACCTTC